Listed here are 26 T cell receptor beta chains from one sample, sequenced in a study of CD8 T cells in Susac syndrome. RNA was extracted with the RNeasy kit, and a quantity of roughly 0.5 to 1 ug was reverse transcribed using random hexamers. A single record per CDR3 protein comes from TCRdb applying MiXCR to the immunoSEQ multiplex PCR reads. The data show approximately 190,000 distinct CDR3 sequences, roughly 94% seen once. Sequencing input: CD8+ T cells from PBMCs. The receptors originated from a human donor with Susac syndrome.

This clonotype has just one count. The chain is built from TRBV5-1 and TRBJ2-3; the D gene could be TRBD1 or TRBD2 (6 bases each). V lost 1 base to trimming and J lost 5 bases, with 11 bases between them. The germline V gene has CDR1 SGHRS and CDR2 YFSETQ. The CDR3 is made up of 14 amino acids. In nucleotides, the CDR3 is TGCGCCAGCAGCTTGCTGGAGGGGGAAGATACGCAGTATTTT. Translation gives CASSLLEGEDTQYF.

The chain couples TRBV13 to TRBJ2-2; 10 nucleotides align to TRBD1. The CDR3 totals 15 residues. The J segment lost 4 bases and the V segment lost 3 bases, leaving 2 bases of the junction unmatched. CDR1 is PRHDT, CDR2 FYEKMQ, per germline (reference sequence). The CDR3 protein is CASSFGQGGTGELFF. The CDR3 DNA follows: TGTGCCAGCAGCTTTGGACAGGGGGGCACCGGGGAGCTGTTTTTT.

The chain joins TRBV6-5 to TRBJ2-5, with a weak D call TRBD1 (7 bases). Germline CDR1 is MNHEY and CDR2 is SVGAGI. The CDR3 length is 15 residues. Trimming took off 0 bases at V and 3 bases at J, with 11 bases between the two ends. The CDR3: CASSYSPRGEETQYF. CDR3 DNA sequence: TGTGCCAGCAGTTACTCCCCCAGGGGGGAAGAGACCCAGTACTTC.

This sequence joins TRBV9 and TRBJ2-7; D might be TRBD1 (6 bases). CDR1 SGDLS and CDR2 YYNGEE come from the germline V gene. The CDR3 has 15 residues. The V and J ends lost 5 bases and 0 bases respectively, with 15 bases between them. CDR3 sequence: CASSAQGFDSYEQYF. CDR3 nucleotides: TGTGCCAGCAGTGCACAGGGTTTTGACTCCTACGAGCAGTACTTC. The full variable domain, completed using reference TRBV9 and TRBJ2-7, is DSGVTQTPKHLITATGQRVTLRCSPRSGDLSVYWYQQSLDQGLQFLIQYYNGEERAKGNILERFSAQQFPDLHSELNLSSLELGDSALYFCASSAQGFDSYEQYFGPGTRLTVT.

This clonotype was observed once. The chain links TRBV18 to TRBJ2-4; 10 positions agree with TRBD2. This CDR3 spans 14 amino acids. V was pared by 5 bases and J by 7 bases, with 5 bases of the junction left unmatched. Germline V gene data show CDR1 as KGHSH and CDR2 as LQKENI. The CDR3 sequence: CASSEREGVNIQYF. CDR3 nucleotides: TGTGCCAGCTCAGAGCGGGAGGGAGTGAACATTCAGTACTTC.

The J gene is TRBJ1-2, the V gene TRBV7-9; perhaps TRBD1 as D (5 bases). The CDR3 contains 13 residues. V lost 4 bases and J lost 2, with 8 bases in between. The germline CDR1 and CDR2 sequences are SEHNR and FQNEAQ (reference sequence). CDR3 in amino acids: CASSSGGNYGYTF. Here the CDR3 DNA reads TGTGCCAGCAGCTCCGGGGGGAACTATGGCTACACCTTC. Full variable domain (missing parts from reference TRBV7-9 and TRBJ1-2): DTGVSQNPRHKITKRGQNVTFRCDPISEHNRLYWYRQTLGQGPEFLTYFQNEAQLEKSRLLSDRFSAERPKGSFSTLEIQRTEQGDSAMYLCASSSGGNYGYTFGSGTRLTVV.

The chain combines TRBV5-4 with TRBJ1-1; no clear D. There are 16 residues in the CDR3. CDR1 SGHNT and CDR2 YYREEE come from the germline V gene (reference sequence). Trimming took off 2 bases at V and 1 base at J, with 15 bases between the two ends. The CDR3: CASSFKLLQGNTEAFF. The CDR3, as DNA: TGTGCCAGCAGCTTCAAATTACTCCAAGGGAACACTGAAGCTTTCTTT.

Remarks on this clonotype: Compared with germline, one end of the junction differs, possibly owing to a read error. This chain links TRBV12-5 with TRBJ2-5, with D uncertain. Germline CDR1 reads LGHNT; CDR2 reads FRNRAP. CDR3 size: 14 residues. CDR3 residues: CASRLDGTQETQYF. Here the CDR3 DNA reads TGTGCTAGTCGTTTAGACGGCACCCAAGAGACCCAGTACTTC.

The rearrangement links TRBV7-9 to TRBJ1-1; 7 bases map to TRBD1. The CDR3 covers 14 residues. J lost 4 bases, V lost 3 bases, and 5 bases had no gene match. Germline V gene data show CDR1 as SEHNR and CDR2 as FQNEAQ (reference sequence). The CDR3 spells CASSFEAGGTEAFF. The CDR3 DNA reads as TGTGCCAGCAGCTTTGAGGCAGGGGGCACTGAAGCTTTCTTT.

This chain uses TRBV25-1 with TRBJ2-1; the D gene is possibly TRBD2 (5 bases). This CDR3 is built from 15 residues. V was cut by 1 base and J by 7 bases, with 14 bases left in between. CDR1 and CDR2 from the germline V gene are MGHDK and SYGVNS. CDR3 in amino acids: CASSEFVSTGNEQFF. The CDR3 DNA is TGTGCCAGCAGTGAATTCGTCTCAACGGGGAATGAGCAGTTCTTC.

V usage is TRBV2 and J usage is TRBJ2-3; a weak D match, TRBD1 (6 bases). This CDR3 has 16 amino acids. Germline CDR1 reads SNHLY; CDR2 reads FYNNEI. Between the trimmed V and J ends, which lost 10 bases and 2 bases, there was a span of 22 bases. The CDR3 DNA follows: TGTGCCAACACACCCTACGGACAGCCAAACACAGATACGCAGTATTTT. Translated: CANTPYGQPNTDTQYF.

This clonotype occurred once. The chain is built from TRBV20-1 and TRBJ1-5, with D perhaps matching TRBD1 (5 bases). Germline CDR1 reads DFQATT; CDR2 reads SNEGSKA (reference sequence). V was shortened by 0 bases and J by 3 bases, with 12 bases between the two germline ends. The CDR3 length is 15 residues. The CDR3: CSARDRQGYNQPQHF. Here the CDR3 DNA reads TGCAGTGCTAGAGATCGGCAGGGATACAATCAGCCCCAGCATTTT.

The J gene is TRBJ1-5, the V gene TRBV12-3 or TRBV12-4; D not certain. This CDR3 spans 15 amino acids. V lost 5 bases and J 0 bases, leaving 11 bases between the germline ends. The CDR3 spells CASSPSPYSNQPQHF. The CDR3 DNA follows: TGTGCCAGCAGTCCCAGTCCGTATAGCAATCAGCCCCAGCATTTT.

This chain connects TRBV5-1 to TRBJ1-1; 8 bases match TRBD1. The CDR3 covers 15 residues. Per the germline V gene, CDR1 is SGHRS and CDR2 is YFSETQ. The junction had 8 bases not matched to a gene; V was cut back by 4 bases and J by 3 bases. The CDR3 DNA follows: TGCGCCAGCAGCAGGAGGACAGGGTATGACACTGAAGCTTTCTTT. Its translation: CASSRRTGYDTEAFF.

The chain combines TRBV20-1 with TRBJ2-5; perhaps TRBD2 as D (6 bases). The CDR3 has 16 residues. The V end was cut by 2 bases, the J end by 4 bases, with 20 bases between. Germline V gene data show CDR1 as DFQATT and CDR2 as SNEGSKA (reference sequence). The CDR3 region is CSARILEETSRETQYF. CDR3 nucleotide sequence: TGCAGTGCTAGAATTTTAGAAGAGACTAGTCGAGAGACCCAGTACTTC.

The CDR3 DNA reads as TGTGCCAGCAGCGGGACAGGGGGTCCCTACGAGCAGTACTTC. Protein product: CASSGTGGPYEQYF. This chain joins TRBV7-9 and TRBJ2-7, with TRBD1 matching over 11 bases. CDR1 and CDR2 (germline): SEHNR, FQNEAQ (reference sequence). The CDR3 is 14 residues long. Trimming cost V 5 bases and J 2 bases; bases outside gene matches: 2.

V gene TRBV6-6 combines with J gene TRBJ2-1; D not resolved. The V gene lost 8 bases and the J gene lost 5 bases, with 13 bases spanning the gap. Per the germline V gene, CDR1 is MNHNY and CDR2 is SVGAGI (reference sequence). This CDR3 region has 13 residues. Here the CDR3 DNA reads TGTGCCAGCGGCGACTCTACTAACAATGAGCAGTTCTTC. Translated, it gives CASGDSTNNEQFF.

The chain links TRBV2 to TRBJ2-1; no firm D call. This CDR3 spans 13 amino acids. Germline V CDR1 and CDR2: SNHLY, FYNNEI. The V gene lost 4 bases and the J gene lost 7 bases, with 11 bases spanning the gap. For the CDR3, the DNA is TGTGCCAGCAGTGGTTCTGGATGGAATGAGCAGTTCTTC. This codes for CASSGSGWNEQFF.

The chain uses TRBV19 and TRBJ2-5; 8 bases are a match to TRBD2. V gave up 4 bases and J gave up 0 bases; unmatched junction bases: 7. This CDR3 has 16 residues. Germline CDR1 LNHDA, CDR2 SQIVND (reference sequence). The CDR3 sequence: CASSKSREGYQETQYF. The CDR3 DNA is TGTGCCAGTAGTAAGTCCCGGGAGGGCTACCAAGAGACCCAGTACTTC.

J is TRBJ1-2 and V is TRBV11-2, with D perhaps matching TRBD1 (5 bases). Trimming removed 3 bases from V and 4 bases from J, with 12 bases in between. Per the germline V gene, CDR1 is SGHAT and CDR2 is FQNNGV. The CDR3 length is 14 residues. The CDR3, as DNA: TGTGCCAGCAGCTTCGGGGGGGAAGGCTATGGCTACACCTTC. Protein: CASSFGGEGYGYTF.

The J gene is TRBJ2-4, the V gene TRBV7-9; D remains ambiguous. V was shortened by 7 bases and J by 0 bases, with 13 bases between the two germline ends. Germline V CDR1 and CDR2: SEHNR, FQNEAQ (reference sequence). The CDR3 contains 15 residues. CDR3 coding DNA: TGTGCCAGCACCTCGCTGGAACTAGCCAAAAACATTCAGTACTTC. Its translation: CASTSLELAKNIQYF.

In the case of this clonotype: One end of the junction fails to match germline, which may point to a read error. The chain joins TRBV5-5 to TRBJ1-1, with 9 positions matching TRBD1. This CDR3 region has 18 residues. CDR1 is SGHKS and CDR2 is YYEKEE in the germline V gene (reference sequence). CDR3 sequence: CASSLGTGGESRATEAFF. CDR3 nucleotides: TGTGCCAGCAGCTTGGGTACAGGGGGCGAGTCGCGCGCAACTGAAGCCTTCTTT.

In the case of this clonotype: The junction departs from germline at one end; a sequencing error may be responsible. V gene TRBV29-1 combines with J gene TRBJ1-2; D possibly corresponds to TRBD1 (6 bases). The length of the CDR3 is 11 residues. Germline CDR1 SQVTM, CDR2 ANQGSEA. The CDR3 DNA follows: TGCAGCGCTACTTGGACAGAAAGGACCCACTTC. Translated, it gives CSATWTERTHF.

The chain combines TRBV29-1 with TRBJ2-5; a weak D match, TRBD1 (6 bases). There are 12 residues in the CDR3. V was pared by 6 bases and J by 5 bases, with 13 bases between. Germline CDR1 SQVTM, CDR2 ANQGSEA. The DNA for the CDR3 is TGCAGCGTAGGGGGATTCGATGAGACCCAGTACTTC. Translated, it gives CSVGGFDETQYF.

V usage is TRBV19 and J usage is TRBJ1-5; the D is unclear. With 6 bases removed from V and 7 bases from J, the gap between germline ends came to 19 bases. The CDR3 is 15 amino acids. Germline assignment: CDR1 LNHDA and CDR2 SQIVND (reference sequence). The CDR3, as DNA: TGTGCCAGTAGCCCCCAGGAGACGGTGGGGCAGCCCCAGCATTTT. Translation gives CASSPQETVGQPQHF.

The DNA for the CDR3 is TGTGCCAGCAGCGAGGGGTCCCATACTAACACAGATACGCAGTATTTT. Translated: CASSEGSHTNTDTQYF. The chain recombines TRBV9 with TRBJ2-3; D is possibly TRBD1 (5 bases). Between the trimmed V and J ends, which lost 3 bases and 2 bases, there was a span of 16 bases. Germline V gives CDR1 SGDLS, CDR2 YYNGEE. The CDR3 extends over 16 amino acids.